This T cell receptor beta chain was observed in a study of cytomegalovirus exposure and HLA in healthy donors. V lost 1 base to trimming and J lost 5 bases; unmatched junction nucleotides: 5. This CDR3 has 15 amino acids. The V gene's germline CDR1 is SGDLS and CDR2 YYNGEE. The PCR had 60 Vbeta and 13 Jbeta primers. Sequenced by immunoSEQ multiplex PCR; TCRdb stores in-frame clones only, minus some. The sample records about 120,000 clones, around 73% being singletons. Sequences were obtained from PBMCs. This TCR was sampled from a man younger than 45 in good health and CMV-seropositive. The chain has TRBV9 and TRBJ2-2; 7 bases are a match to TRBD2. CDR3: CASSVSLAETGELFF. CDR3 DNA sequence: TGTGCCAGCAGCGTAAGCCTAGCGGAGACCGGGGAGCTGTTTTTT.